The 21 T cell receptor beta chains below all came from one sample that was sequenced in a study of cytomegalovirus exposure and HLA in healthy donors. In the PCR, 60 Vbeta and 13 Jbeta primers were used. Clones were sequenced by immunoSEQ multiplex PCR, and TCRdb holds only the in-frame ones, with some missing. The sample includes under 200,000 clones, approximately 81% of them seen just once. Sequencing was carried out using PBMCs. These receptors were obtained from a man aged 50 to 59 in good health and CMV-seronegative.

The chain is built from TRBV7-6 and TRBJ1-6, with 8 positions matching TRBD1. The ends lost 5 bases at V and 7 bases at J; junction bases unmatched: 7. This CDR3 is 15 amino acids long. Per the germline V gene, CDR1 is SGHVS and CDR2 is FNYEAQ. The CDR3 loop is CASSIGQGGNSPLHF. CDR3 DNA sequence: TGTGCCAGCAGCATCGGACAGGGTGGGAATTCACCCCTCCACTTT.

The chain recombines TRBV6-6 with TRBJ2-7; 7 bases agree with TRBD1. Germline assignment: CDR1 MNHNY and CDR2 SVGAGI (reference sequence). V shed 5 bases, J shed 6 bases, and the junction held 7 bases outside the gene matches. The CDR3 totals 13 residues. The CDR3 loop is CASSPGTEPEQYF. CDR3 sequence (DNA): TGTGCCAGCAGTCCCGGGACAGAACCCGAGCAGTACTTC.

V is TRBV5-5 and J is TRBJ1-6; 7 bases align to TRBD1. There are 15 residues in the CDR3. V gave up 4 bases and J gave up 4 bases; unmatched junction bases: 5. CDR1 and CDR2 (germline): SGHKS, YYEKEE (reference sequence). The CDR3 protein is CASSLGQRYNSPLHF. CDR3 bases: TGTGCCAGCAGCCTGGGACAGAGATATAATTCACCCCTCCACTTT.

The V and J genes are TRBV10-3 and TRBJ1-2; D call uncertain. CDR3 size: 11 residues. CDR1 ENHRY and CDR2 SYGVKD come from the germline V gene. The V end was cut by 6 bases, the J end by 5 bases, with 7 bases between. CDR3 nucleotides: TGTGCCATCAGCGAACTATATGGCTACACCTTC. The encoded protein is CAISELYGYTF.

The chain links TRBV7-2 to TRBJ1-5; maybe TRBD1 (6 bases). Looked up from germline, CDR1 is SGHTA and CDR2 is FQGNSA. The V gene lost 3 bases and the J gene lost 7 bases, with 13 bases spanning the gap. The CDR3 runs 14 residues. CDR3 amino acids: CASSFTGLGQPQHF. In nucleotides, the CDR3 is TGTGCCAGCAGCTTTACAGGGCTAGGACAGCCCCAGCATTTT.

V gene TRBV18 combines with J gene TRBJ1-1; D is ambiguous. The CDR3 has 15 residues. V was shortened by 5 bases and J by 4 bases, with 17 bases between the two germline ends. Germline V gene lookup returns CDR1 KGHSH and CDR2 LQKENI. In DNA, the CDR3 is TGTGCCAGCTCAGGGATGGGGAGGGAGGTCACTGAAGCTTTCTTT. Translation: CASSGMGREVTEAFF.

This clone appeared a few times. The rearrangement links TRBV16 to TRBJ2-7; 7 bases map to TRBD2. Germline assignment: CDR1 KGHSY and CDR2 FQNENV. Trimming removed 5 bases from V and 3 bases from J; junction bases left unmatched: 4. The CDR3 is made up of 13 amino acids. The CDR3 is CASSAGGFYEQYF. CDR3 nucleotide sequence: TGTGCCAGCAGCGCCGGGGGGTTCTACGAGCAGTACTTC.

V and J are TRBV5-4 and TRBJ2-7; TRBD2 is a possible D gene (6 bases). V gave up 3 bases and J gave up 0 bases, with 10 bases separating them. Germline-derived CDR1 and CDR2 are SGHNT and YYREEE (reference sequence). The CDR3 contains 14 residues. The CDR3: CASSYAGLSYEQYF. CDR3 DNA: TGTGCCAGCAGCTATGCGGGGCTCTCCTACGAGCAGTACTTC.

The chain carries TRBV6-1 and TRBJ2-1; TRBD2 aligns across 12 bases. The germline CDR1 and CDR2 sequences are MNHNS and SASEGT. The junction had 12 bases not matched to a gene; V was cut back by 3 bases and J by 6 bases. The CDR3 covers 18 residues. The CDR3 DNA is TGTGCCAGCAGTGAGCGTCGGAGGGCTAGCGGGGGGGGCAATGAGCAGTTCTTC. It translates to CASSERRRASGGGNEQFF.

This clone was seen a few times. This chain connects TRBV5-4 to TRBJ1-3, with 8 bases aligning to TRBD1. Germline CDR1 SGHNT, CDR2 YYREEE (reference sequence). The CDR3 is 14 amino acids. J gave up 8 bases and V 0 bases, and 4 bases lay outside the gene matches. The CDR3 loop is CASSLETGGDTIYF. CDR3 bases: TGTGCCAGCAGCTTGGAAACAGGGGGGGACACCATATATTTT.

V is TRBV27 and J is TRBJ1-2; TRBD1 agrees at 7 bases. Germline trimming cut 5 bases from V and 4 bases from J; bases unmatched to any gene: 19. The CDR3 runs to 18 residues. CDR1 and CDR2 (germline): MNHEY, SMNVEV (reference sequence). The CDR3 coding sequence is TGTGCCAGCAGTCCCCGAGTTACGAGCACAGGGGCGACCTATGGCTACACCTTC. Its protein is CASSPRVTSTGATYGYTF.

The chain is built from TRBV5-1 and TRBJ2-1, with 7 positions matching TRBD2. The CDR3 totals 16 residues. Germline V gives CDR1 SGHRS, CDR2 YFSETQ. V shed 6 bases, J shed 5 bases, and the junction held 14 bases outside the gene matches. The CDR3 DNA reads as TGCGCCAGCATCTATTGGCCCGGACTAGATAACAATGAGCAGTTCTTC. Its protein is CASIYWPGLDNNEQFF.

This clone is a singleton in its sample. The chain combines TRBV15 with TRBJ2-7; 15 bases map to TRBD2. CDR1 and CDR2 (germline): LNHNV, YYDKDF (reference sequence). The CDR3 covers 15 residues. V lost 8 bases to trimming and J lost 4 bases; unmatched junction nucleotides: 6. Here the CDR3 reads CATEQGLAGGYEQYF. As DNA, the CDR3 is TGTGCCACCGAACAGGGACTAGCGGGGGGATACGAGCAGTACTTC.

CDR3 protein: CASSVEGGASDTQYF. The CDR3 DNA follows: TGTGCCAGCAGCGTAGAAGGGGGGGCATCAGATACGCAGTATTTT. The rearrangement uses TRBV9 and TRBJ2-3; tentatively, D is TRBD2 (7 bases). Deletions cut 0 bases from V and 4 bases from J, with 12 bases between. The CDR3 loop spans 15 amino acids. Germline values: CDR1 SGDLS, CDR2 YYNGEE.

The CDR3 nucleotides read TGTGCCAGCAGCCCAGCGGGCCCGGCCAAAAACATTCAGTACTTC. This gives the protein CASSPAGPAKNIQYF. The V and J genes are TRBV7-9 and TRBJ2-4; D perhaps matches TRBD2 (6 bases). Deletions cut 5 bases from V and 1 base from J, with 12 bases between. CDR3 length: 15 residues. Germline lookup yields CDR1 SEHNR and CDR2 FQNEAQ (reference sequence).

The CDR3 DNA sequence: TGTGCCAGCAGCCAAGACGACAGGGGAGAAGAGACCCAGTACTTC. Protein product: CASSQDDRGEETQYF. The V call is TRBV14, the J call TRBJ2-5; 8 bases are a match to TRBD1. This CDR3 has 15 amino acids. Germline CDR1 SGHDN, CDR2 FVKESK. After removal of 0 bases from V and 3 bases from J, the junction contained 3 bases not matched to a gene.

The rearrangement links TRBV28 to TRBJ2-5, with D possibly matching TRBD2 (6 bases). This CDR3 has 14 residues. The germline gives CDR1 MDHEN, CDR2 SYDVKM. The ends were cut back, 6 bases at V and 5 bases at J, with 16 bases in the middle. CDR3 DNA: TGTGCCAGCAGCTTAGGGAATCGGGAGGAGACCCAGTACTTC. This gives the protein CASSLGNREETQYF.

The V call is TRBV10-3, the J call TRBJ1-1; 7 nucleotides line up with TRBD1. V shed 3 bases, J shed 3 bases, and the junction held 4 bases outside the gene matches. The CDR3 covers 14 residues. Germline CDR1 ENHRY, CDR2 SYGVKD. DNA for the CDR3: TGTGCCATCAGTGAATCAGGGGGGTACACTGAAGCTTTCTTT. Amino acid sequence: CAISESGGYTEAFF.

V and J are TRBV19 and TRBJ1-3; D call uncertain. This CDR3 has 14 amino acids. Germline CDR1 reads LNHDA; CDR2 reads SQIVND (reference sequence). V lost 2 bases and J lost 3, with 8 bases in between. The CDR3 region is CASSIIANGNTIYF. The CDR3 nucleotides read TGTGCCAGTAGTATAATTGCGAATGGAAACACCATATATTTT.

This chain links TRBV9 with TRBJ2-6, with D perhaps TRBD1 (6 bases). V lost 2 bases and J lost 0, with 9 bases in between. Germline-derived CDR1 and CDR2 are SGDLS and YYNGEE. The CDR3 has 16 amino acids. Here the CDR3 reads CASSVRTVSGANVLTF. The CDR3, as DNA: TGTGCCAGCAGCGTCAGGACAGTCTCTGGGGCCAACGTCCTGACTTTC. Complete variable domain (other parts from reference TRBV9 and TRBJ2-6): DSGVTQTPKHLITATGQRVTLRCSPRSGDLSVYWYQQSLDQGLQFLIQYYNGEERAKGNILERFSAQQFPDLHSELNLSSLELGDSALYFCASSVRTVSGANVLTFGAGSRLTVL.

This sequence joins TRBV5-6 and TRBJ2-6; 8 nucleotides agree with TRBD1. CDR3 length equals 17 residues. The germline gives CDR1 SGHDT, CDR2 YYEEEE. With V trimmed by 2 bases and J by 0 bases, 4 bases remained unmatched. CDR3 in amino acids: CASSFWTGSSGANVLTF. Here the CDR3 DNA reads TGTGCCAGCAGCTTCTGGACAGGGAGCTCTGGGGCCAACGTCCTGACTTTC.